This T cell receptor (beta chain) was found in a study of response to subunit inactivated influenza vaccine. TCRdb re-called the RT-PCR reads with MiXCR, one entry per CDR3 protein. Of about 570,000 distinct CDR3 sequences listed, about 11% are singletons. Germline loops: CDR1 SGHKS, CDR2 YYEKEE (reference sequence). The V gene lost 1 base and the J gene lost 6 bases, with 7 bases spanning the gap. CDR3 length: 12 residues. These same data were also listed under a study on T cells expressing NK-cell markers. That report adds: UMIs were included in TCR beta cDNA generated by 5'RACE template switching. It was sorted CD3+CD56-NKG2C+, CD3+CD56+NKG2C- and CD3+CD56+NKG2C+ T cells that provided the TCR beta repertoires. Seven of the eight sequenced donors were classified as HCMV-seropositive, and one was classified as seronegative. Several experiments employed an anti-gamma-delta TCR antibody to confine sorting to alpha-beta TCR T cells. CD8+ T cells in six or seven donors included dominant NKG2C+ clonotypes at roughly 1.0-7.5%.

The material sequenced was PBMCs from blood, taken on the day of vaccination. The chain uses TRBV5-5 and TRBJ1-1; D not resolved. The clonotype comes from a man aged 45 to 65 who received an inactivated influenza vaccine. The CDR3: CASSLRAAEAFF. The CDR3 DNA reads TGTGCCAGCAGCTTGAGGGCCGCTGAAGCTTTCTTT.